This T cell receptor (beta chain) is from a study of graft-versus-host responses after intestinal transplantation. Study in general: Recipients uniformly received anti-thymocyte globulin induction, followed by tacrolimus and steroids for 2 to 4 years. Study-level points and caveats: Allograft clonal ratios (graft-versus-host to host-versus-graft) were high in patients who had graft-donor T cell macrochimerism. Among recipient marrow samples, GvH clones were found; some appeared first in ileum or blood. The highest levels of circulating GvH clones went along with early declines in HvG clones after transplant.

Profiled with immunoSEQ multiplex PCR; TCRdb holds only in-frame clones, not every one. The repertoire holds roughly 120,000 clones, with approximately 96% as singletons. This CDR3 region has 16 residues. Trimming shortened V by 1 base and J by 5 bases, and 14 bases separated the two germline ends. The germline V gene encodes CDR1 LGHNA and CDR2 YNFKEQ. About this clone: Its antigen remains unidentified.

The chain employs TRBV4-2 and TRBJ1-4; TRBD1 might be the D (6 bases). The specimen comprised unstimulated CD8+ T cells sorted from spleen or lymph node cells, sampled before intestinal transplant. This sequence originates from a human donor who received an intestinal transplant. CDR3 bases: TGTGCCAGCAGCCAAGCCGCAGGGGCGGGAAATGAAAAACTGTTTTTT. Protein sequence: CASSQAAGAGNEKLFF.